The 14 T cell receptor beta chains below were found in one sample sequenced in a study of cytomegalovirus exposure and HLA in healthy donors. Measured with immunoSEQ multiplex PCR; TCRdb has only the in-frame clones, and not every one. Here the sample spans over 85,000 clones, approximately 89% being singletons. The sequencing input was PBMCs. The receptors come from a young woman in good health and CMV-seronegative.

V and J are TRBV28 and TRBJ1-1, with 7 bases identical to TRBD1. V shed 3 bases and J 5 bases; nucleotides not matched to a gene: 6. The CDR3 runs to 14 residues. Germline V CDR1 and CDR2: MDHEN, SYDVKM. The CDR3 DNA follows: TGTGCCAGCAGTTTTCAGGGGGTAGGTACTGAAGCTTTCTTT. Encoded protein: CASSFQGVGTEAFF. The whole variable domain, remainder taken from reference TRBV28 and TRBJ1-1, is DVKVTQSSRYLVKRTGEKVFLECVQDMDHENMFWYRQDPGLGLRLIYFSYDVKMKEKGDIPEGYSVSREKKERFSLILESASTNQTSMYLCASSFQGVGTEAFFGQGTRLTVV.

The chain has TRBV4-3 and TRBJ1-6; no firm D call. This CDR3 is 19 amino acids long. Germline assignment: CDR1 LGHNA and CDR2 YSLEER. V lost 0 bases, J lost 7 bases, and 22 bases lay in between. The CDR3 DNA follows: TGCGCCAGCAGCCAAGATAGCGGCGGCGGCGGCAGAGCCAATTCACCCCTCCACTTT. It is translated as CASSQDSGGGGRANSPLHF.

The chain carries TRBV30 and TRBJ1-1; D is unclear. Germline lookup yields CDR1 GTSNPN and CDR2 SVGIG (reference sequence). The V and J ends lost 0 bases and 3 bases respectively, with 5 bases between them. The CDR3 runs 12 residues. Here the CDR3 DNA reads TGTGCCTGGAGTGTCAGTTACACTGAAGCTTTCTTT. Translated: CAWSVSYTEAFF.

V usage is TRBV7-2 and J usage is TRBJ1-1; D gene uncertain. The CDR3 covers 15 residues. Germline-derived CDR1 and CDR2 are SGHTA and FQGNSA. Trimming shortened V by 6 bases and J by 3 bases, and 17 bases separated the two germline ends. The CDR3: CASSPIGRGYTEAFF. The CDR3 nucleotides are TGTGCCAGCAGTCCAATAGGCCGGGGTTACACTGAAGCTTTCTTT.

This chain joins TRBV10-1 and TRBJ2-5; D perhaps matches TRBD1 (6 bases). Trimming removed 4 bases from V and 4 bases from J, with 10 bases in between. The CDR3 covers 13 residues. Germline V CDR1 and CDR2: WNHNN, SYGVQD (reference sequence). CDR3 in amino acids: CASSGSRGETQYF. In DNA form, the CDR3 reads TGCGCCAGCAGTGGGAGCAGGGGAGAGACCCAGTACTTC.

The V and J genes are TRBV5-1 and TRBJ1-3; 9 nucleotides agree with TRBD1. The J segment lost 1 base and the V segment lost 4 bases, leaving 6 bases of the junction unmatched. The CDR3 is 16 amino acids. Per germline, CDR1 SGHRS and CDR2 YFSETQ. The CDR3 here is CASSQWDRASGNTIYF. For the CDR3, the DNA is TGCGCCAGCAGCCAGTGGGACAGGGCTTCTGGAAACACCATATATTTT.

This chain joins TRBV28 and TRBJ2-7; tentatively, D is TRBD1 (6 bases). V dropped 2 bases and J dropped 4 bases, with 12 bases sitting between them. This CDR3 is built from 14 residues. Germline V gene lookup returns CDR1 MDHEN and CDR2 SYDVKM. CDR3 region: CASSLPGQQYEQYF. As DNA, the CDR3 is TGTGCCAGCAGTTTACCCGGACAGCAATACGAGCAGTACTTC.

The V call is TRBV5-1, the J call TRBJ2-7; TRBD1 matches at 10 bases. V was clipped by 3 bases and J by 6 bases; unmatched bases: 3. Germline V gene data show CDR1 as SGHRS and CDR2 as YFSETQ. The CDR3 runs 13 residues. This chain's CDR3 is CASSSGQGSEQYF. As DNA, the CDR3 is TGCGCCAGCAGCTCGGGACAGGGGAGCGAGCAGTACTTC.

The chain uses TRBV28 and TRBJ2-5, with 9 bases identical to TRBD1. The CDR3 sequence is 12 residues long. The V gene end was trimmed by 6 bases and the J gene end by 7 bases; junction bases not matched to a gene: 3. Germline V lookup: CDR1 MDHEN, CDR2 SYDVKM. The chain's CDR3 is CASRRTGATQYF. The CDR3, as DNA: TGTGCCAGCAGGAGGACAGGGGCGACCCAGTACTTC.

The chain carries TRBV4-3 and TRBJ2-6; 7 positions agree with TRBD2. The CDR3 is made up of 16 amino acids. The germline V gene has CDR1 LGHNA and CDR2 YSLEER. V lost 4 bases and J lost 4; bases outside the gene matches: 7. The CDR3 nucleotides are TGCGCCAGCAGCCCTCTGGCGGGGGACGGGGCCAACGTCCTGACTTTC. As protein: CASSPLAGDGANVLTF.

This clone was detected only a few times. V is TRBV28 and J is TRBJ1-2; maybe TRBD1 (5 bases). The germline CDR1 and CDR2 sequences are MDHEN and SYDVKM. There are 12 residues in the CDR3. Trimming took off 6 bases at V and 5 bases at J, with 10 bases between the two ends. CDR3 sequence reads: CASSWTSYGYTF. CDR3 coding DNA: TGTGCCAGCAGCTGGACATCATATGGCTACACCTTC.

In its sample, this clone was seen once. The chain has TRBV28 and TRBJ1-6, with 8 bases lining up with TRBD1. The V gene end was trimmed by 6 bases and the J gene end by 10 bases; junction bases not matched to a gene: 14. In germline, CDR1 is MDHEN, CDR2 SYDVKM. CDR3 size: 16 residues. In nucleotides, the CDR3 is TGTGCCAGCAGATCCGGGACAGGCCGCCTTGGATCACCCCTCCACTTT. It codes for CASRSGTGRLGSPLHF.

The chain combines TRBV11-2 with TRBJ2-5; 10 bases are shared with TRBD2. The germline V gene has CDR1 SGHAT and CDR2 FQNNGV. V lost 5 bases to trimming and J lost 4 bases; unmatched junction nucleotides: 7. The CDR3 spans 15 residues. CDR3 sequence (DNA): TGTGCCAGCAGCACACTAGCGGGGCGGGGAGAGACCCAGTACTTC. Its translation is CASSTLAGRGETQYF.

This clone was seen a few times. The V gene is TRBV28, the J gene TRBJ1-1, with D tentatively TRBD1 (5 bases). Germline-derived CDR1 and CDR2 are MDHEN and SYDVKM. This CDR3 has 13 residues. V lost 3 bases to trimming and J lost 5 bases, with 10 bases between them. DNA of the CDR3: TGTGCCAGCAGTTTGGGCAGGGAAACTGAAGCTTTCTTT. Translating it yields CASSLGRETEAFF.